This TCR beta chain was identified in a study of Graves' ophthalmopathy and Graves' hyperthyroidism. Whole-study findings and limits: For separating ophthalmopathy from stable hyperthyroidism, a 13-signature model gave 87.88% sensitivity and 80% to 84% specificity. Blood was where most expanded thyroid clonotypes above 0.001 frequency also turned up.

The study amplified TCR beta CDR3 regions using RNA transcripts. HTBI primers were used in a first-round RT-PCR, which preceded a second-round multiplex PCR. TCRdb reprocessed the multiplex PCR reads with MiXCR, giving one entry per CDR3 protein. The sample yields approximately 480,000 distinct CDR3 sequences, approximately 15% seen once. V was pared by 1 base and J by 4 bases, with 5 bases of the junction left unmatched. This CDR3 spans 15 amino acids. Germline CDR1 SGHKS, CDR2 YYEKEE (reference sequence). This clonotype was seen at least ten times. Its antigen is undetermined. Ophthalmopathy cases showed moderate-to-severe activity, scoring CAS ≥3 and NOSPECS ≥4, with duration under 3 months.

The sequencing input was blood. This chain uses TRBV5-5 with TRBJ1-1, with TRBD1 identical over 9 bases. This TCR derives from a woman aged 25-40 years with Graves' ophthalmopathy. The CDR3 protein is CASSLSDRGATEAFF. CDR3 nucleotides: TGTGCCAGCAGCTTGTCTGACAGGGGGGCCACTGAAGCTTTCTTT.